The 15 T cell receptor beta chains below all came from one sample that was sequenced in a study of identical twins. MiXCR, applied by TCRdb to the 5' RACE reads, yields one record per CDR3 protein. The sample lists about 240,000 distinct CDR3 sequences, around 7.6% seen once, with around 5.4% in the top ten. This same sample was also part of a study on yellow fever vaccine responses in identical twins.

Sequenced material: CD8+ T cells sorted from blood. Receptors were obtained from a woman in her late teens or twenties in good health.

The J gene is TRBJ2-1, the V gene TRBV7-3; possibly TRBD1 for D (5 bases). This CDR3 contains 16 residues. Deletions cut 1 base from V and 2 bases from J, with 12 bases between. Germline V gene sequence: CDR1 SGHTA, CDR2 FQGTGA. DNA for the CDR3: TGTGCCAGCAGCTTAAGGGGCTCGGACACCTACAATGAGCAGTTCTTC. This gives the protein CASSLRGSDTYNEQFF.

The chain links TRBV4-1 to TRBJ2-7; 9 positions match TRBD2. Germline V CDR1 and CDR2: MGHRA, YSYEKL. Germline trimming cut 5 bases from V and 7 bases from J; bases unmatched to any gene: 18. The CDR3 length is 17 residues. In DNA, the CDR3 is TGCGCCAGCAGCGAATCCCCCGGGCAGGGACTAGCAAGTGAGCAGTACTTC. As protein: CASSESPGQGLASEQYF.

In this sample, this clonotype turned up once. The V and J genes are TRBV2 and TRBJ2-5, with TRBD2 identical over 11 bases. Germline V gene lookup returns CDR1 SNHLY and CDR2 FYNNEI. The V and J ends lost 10 bases and 0 bases, in that order; junction bases with no gene match: 13. The CDR3 extends over 17 amino acids. The DNA for the CDR3 is TGTGCCATCAGCCCGCTAGCGGGGGGCCCGTACCAAGAGACCCAGTACTTC. Translating it yields CAISPLAGGPYQETQYF.

This clonotype was counted only a few times. CDR3 coding DNA: TGCGCCAGCAGCCCTACGGGACAAGTTTACAATGAGCAGTTCTTC. It yields the protein CASSPTGQVYNEQFF. This chain uses TRBV4-1 with TRBJ2-1; D perhaps matches TRBD1 (6 bases). The CDR3 spans 15 residues. Trimming took 4 bases from V and 4 from J, leaving 14 bases between them. Germline V lookup: CDR1 MGHRA, CDR2 YSYEKL.

This clonotype was counted between two and nine times. The chain joins TRBV6-1 to TRBJ1-4; 7 bases line up with TRBD1. CDR3 length: 15 amino acids. Germline V gene sequence: CDR1 MNHNS, CDR2 SASEGT. The ends lost 7 bases at V and 5 bases at J; junction bases unmatched: 10. The CDR3 nucleotides are TGTGCCAGCAATCAAGGAGGGGGCCTGAATGAAAAACTGTTTTTT. Amino acids: CASNQGGGLNEKLFF.

This clonotype was picked up many times. The J gene is TRBJ1-1, the V gene TRBV6-4, with 8 nucleotides matching TRBD1. Trimming cost V 4 bases and J 5 bases; bases outside gene matches: 6. There are 14 residues in the CDR3. Germline CDR1 and CDR2: MRHNA and SNTAGT. CDR3 protein: CASSAGQGGTEAFF. CDR3 coding DNA: TGTGCCAGCAGTGCCGGACAGGGTGGAACTGAAGCTTTCTTT.

The gene calls are TRBV20-1 and TRBJ1-1, with TRBD1 identical over 8 bases. The CDR3 consists of 14 residues. J was trimmed by 1 base and V by 6 bases; bases with no gene match: 7. Germline V gene data show CDR1 as DFQATT and CDR2 as SNEGSKA (reference sequence). The CDR3 coding sequence is TGCAGTGCCCAGACGACAGGGGCGAACACTGAAGCTTTCTTT. It encodes CSAQTTGANTEAFF.

This clonotype was picked up many times. The genes are TRBV7-2 and TRBJ1-4; D remains unclear. Germline V CDR1 and CDR2: SGHTA, FQGNSA. The V end lost 7 bases, the J end lost 0 bases, and 9 bases lay between the germline ends. The CDR3 is 14 amino acids. Written as DNA, the CDR3 is TGTGCCAGCACAATTCGAGCAACTAATGAAAAACTGTTTTTT. It encodes CASTIRATNEKLFF.

The chain combines TRBV15 with TRBJ2-3, with D uncertain. The germline V and J ends were trimmed by 0 bases and 6 bases, with 10 bases remaining between them. In germline, CDR1 is LNHNV, CDR2 YYDKDF (reference sequence). CDR3 length: 14 residues. CDR3 sequence: CATSRDPAADTQYF. CDR3 in DNA: TGTGCCACCAGCAGAGATCCAGCAGCTGATACGCAGTATTTT.

This clonotype was seen many times. The genes are TRBV3-1 and TRBJ2-5; the D gene is possibly TRBD1 (5 bases). CDR1 LGHDT and CDR2 YNNKEL come from the germline V gene (reference sequence). The CDR3 has 16 amino acids. Trimming pared 0 bases from V and 4 bases from J, leaving 15 bases between. This CDR3 is CASSQEEGDIGETQYF. The CDR3 coding sequence is TGTGCCAGCAGCCAAGAGGAAGGGGATATAGGAGAGACCCAGTACTTC.

This clonotype was seen repeatedly, ten times or more. The chain employs TRBV11-2 and TRBJ2-1, with 16 nucleotides matching TRBD2. Germline V gives CDR1 SGHAT, CDR2 FQNNGV. J gave up 2 bases and V 4 bases, and 5 bases lay outside the gene matches. This CDR3 has 18 residues. The CDR3 DNA reads as TGTGCCAGCAGCTCCGGGACTAGCGGGGGGGCAACCTACAATGAGCAGTTCTTC. It translates to CASSSGTSGGATYNEQFF.

This clonotype was detected a few times. The chain's CDR3 is CASSPGSVTEAFF. In DNA, the CDR3 is TGCGCCAGCAGCCCAGGGTCGGTCACTGAAGCTTTCTTT. The chain is built from TRBV4-1 and TRBJ1-1; possibly TRBD1 for D (5 bases). Germline CDR1 and CDR2: MGHRA and YSYEKL. The CDR3 runs to 13 residues. The ends were cut back, 4 bases at V and 4 bases at J, with 10 bases in the middle.

This chain links TRBV28 with TRBJ2-7; 8 nucleotides align to TRBD2. V shed 2 bases and J 6 bases; nucleotides not matched to a gene: 12. The germline V gene has CDR1 MDHEN and CDR2 SYDVKM. The CDR3 has 16 amino acids. CDR3 nucleotides: TGTGCCAGCAGTTTAGGTAGCGGGACCCGTACGGCCGAGCAGTACTTC. It specifies CASSLGSGTRTAEQYF.

A few counts support this clonotype. The rearrangement joins TRBV7-9 to TRBJ2-3; D possibly matches TRBD1 or TRBD2 (5 bases each). Looked up from germline, CDR1 is SEHNR and CDR2 is FQNEAQ (reference sequence). The length of the CDR3 is 15 residues. Between the trimmed V and J ends, which lost 3 bases and 1 base, there was a span of 11 bases. The CDR3 is CASSFRDGGTDTQYF. The CDR3 coding sequence is TGTGCCAGCAGCTTTCGGGACGGGGGCACAGATACGCAGTATTTT.

The rearrangement uses TRBV7-9 and TRBJ1-1; the match to TRBD1 covers 8 bases. This CDR3 region has 16 residues. Germline V gene lookup returns CDR1 SEHNR and CDR2 FQNEAQ (reference sequence). V lost 0 bases and J lost 1; bases outside the gene matches: 4. As DNA, the CDR3 is TGTGCCAGCAGCTTAGCGCTCGGACAGGGGAACACTGAAGCTTTCTTT. Protein product: CASSLALGQGNTEAFF.